What follows is one T cell receptor beta chain and its context. This sample is drawn from a study of cytotoxic CD8 clonotypes in ibrutinib-treated CLL. Study overall: Around 10 relapsed/refractory, around 14 treatment-naive; 17 IGHV unmutated. Collecting the response samples happened after a median 12 months of treatment, with a range of 6 to 36.

CDR3 size: 11 residues. The V end was cut by 10 bases, the J end by 1 base, with 7 bases between. Germline loops: CDR1 ENHRY, CDR2 SYGVKD. Produced via immunoSEQ multiplex PCR; TCRdb's table is partial and in-frame only. This table has 150,000 or so clones, under 85% appearing once. This clonotype was sampled from a human donor with chronic lymphocytic leukemia. The sequenced sample was PBMCs, obtained after 24 months of ibrutinib treatment. J is TRBJ1-1 and V is TRBV10-3; a weak D match, TRBD1 (6 bases). CDR3 region: CATRGNTEAFF. The CDR3 DNA sequence: TGTGCCACCAGGGGGAACACTGAAGCTTTCTTT.